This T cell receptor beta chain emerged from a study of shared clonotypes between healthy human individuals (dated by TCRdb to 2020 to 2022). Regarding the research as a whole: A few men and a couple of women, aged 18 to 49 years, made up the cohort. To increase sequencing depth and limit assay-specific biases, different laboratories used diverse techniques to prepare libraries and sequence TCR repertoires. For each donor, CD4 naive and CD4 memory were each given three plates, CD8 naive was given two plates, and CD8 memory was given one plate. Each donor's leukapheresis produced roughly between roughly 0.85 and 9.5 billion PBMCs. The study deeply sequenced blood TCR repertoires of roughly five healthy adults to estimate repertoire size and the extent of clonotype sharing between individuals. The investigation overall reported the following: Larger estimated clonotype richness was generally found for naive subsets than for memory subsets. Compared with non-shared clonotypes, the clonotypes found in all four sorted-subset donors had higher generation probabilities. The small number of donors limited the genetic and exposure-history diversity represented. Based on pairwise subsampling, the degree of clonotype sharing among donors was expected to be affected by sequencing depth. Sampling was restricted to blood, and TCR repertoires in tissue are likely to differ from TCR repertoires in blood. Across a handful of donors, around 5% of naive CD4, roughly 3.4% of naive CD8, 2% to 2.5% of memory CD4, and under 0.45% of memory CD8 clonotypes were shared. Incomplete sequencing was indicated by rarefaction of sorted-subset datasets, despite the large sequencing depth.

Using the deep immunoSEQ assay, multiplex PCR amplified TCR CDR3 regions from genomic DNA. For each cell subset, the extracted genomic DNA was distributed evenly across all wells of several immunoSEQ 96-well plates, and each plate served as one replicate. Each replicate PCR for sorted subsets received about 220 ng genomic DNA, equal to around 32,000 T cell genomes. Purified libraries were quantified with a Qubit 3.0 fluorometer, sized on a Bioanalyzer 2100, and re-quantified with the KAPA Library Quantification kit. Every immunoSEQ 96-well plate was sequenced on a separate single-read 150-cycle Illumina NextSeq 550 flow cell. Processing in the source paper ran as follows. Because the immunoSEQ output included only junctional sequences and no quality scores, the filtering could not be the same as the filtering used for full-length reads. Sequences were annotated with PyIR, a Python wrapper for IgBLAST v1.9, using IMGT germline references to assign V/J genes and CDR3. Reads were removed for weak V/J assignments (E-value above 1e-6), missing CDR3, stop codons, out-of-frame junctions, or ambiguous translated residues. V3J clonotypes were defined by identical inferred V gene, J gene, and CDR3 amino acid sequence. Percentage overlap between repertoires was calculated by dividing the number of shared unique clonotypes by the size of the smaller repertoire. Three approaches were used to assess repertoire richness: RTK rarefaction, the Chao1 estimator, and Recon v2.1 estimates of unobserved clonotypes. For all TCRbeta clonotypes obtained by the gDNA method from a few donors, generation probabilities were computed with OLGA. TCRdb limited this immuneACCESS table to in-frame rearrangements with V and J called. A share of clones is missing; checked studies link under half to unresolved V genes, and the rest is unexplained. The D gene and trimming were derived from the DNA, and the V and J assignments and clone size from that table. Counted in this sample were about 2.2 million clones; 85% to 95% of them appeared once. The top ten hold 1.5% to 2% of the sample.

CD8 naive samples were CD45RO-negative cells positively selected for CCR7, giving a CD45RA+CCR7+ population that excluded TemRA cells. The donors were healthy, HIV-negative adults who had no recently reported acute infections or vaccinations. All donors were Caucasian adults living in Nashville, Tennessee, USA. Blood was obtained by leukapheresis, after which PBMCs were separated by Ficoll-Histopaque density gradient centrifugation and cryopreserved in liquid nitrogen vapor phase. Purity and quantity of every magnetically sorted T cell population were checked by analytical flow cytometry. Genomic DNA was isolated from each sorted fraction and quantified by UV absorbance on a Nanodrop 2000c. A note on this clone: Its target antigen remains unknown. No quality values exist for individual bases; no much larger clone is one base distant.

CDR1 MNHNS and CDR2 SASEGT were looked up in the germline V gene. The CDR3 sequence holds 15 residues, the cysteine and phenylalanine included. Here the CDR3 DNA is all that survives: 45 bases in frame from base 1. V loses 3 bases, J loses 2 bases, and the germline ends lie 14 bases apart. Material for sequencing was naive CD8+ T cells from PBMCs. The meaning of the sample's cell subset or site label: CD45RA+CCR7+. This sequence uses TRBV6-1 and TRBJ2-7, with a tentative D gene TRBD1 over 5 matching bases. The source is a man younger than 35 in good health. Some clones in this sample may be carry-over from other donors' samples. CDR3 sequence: CASSEISTGTYEQYF. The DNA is TGTGCCAGCAGTGAGATCTCTACAGGTACCTACGAGCAGTACTTC.